Sequencing of this TCR beta chain was carried out in a study of blood T cell repertoires in COVID-19. For the study at large: Sites across the United States, Italy and Spain contributed samples from acute and convalescent COVID-19. Sources were T cells, B-cell-depleted T cells, or PBMCs; the material itself was cDNA or gDNA.

In the original workflow: Nucleated cell counts were estimated from reference gene primer amplification. The repertoire was sequenced with immunoSEQ multiplex PCR; TCRdb's copy has only in-frame clones and lacks some. Clone size and V and J calls were adopted from that table, with D and trimming inferred from the DNA. The profile shows fewer than 300,000 clones, approximately 91% of them singletons. While infection was still active, Seattle patients were enrolled and then followed longitudinally. The CDR3 covers 15 residues. V was clipped by 0 bases and J by 0 bases, with 8 bases between them. Per germline, CDR1 SGDLS and CDR2 YYNGEE.

The receptor was isolated from a woman aged 25-40 years with COVID-19, enrolled during active disease. This chain connects TRBV9 to TRBJ2-3, with D possibly matching TRBD2 (5 bases). The sample was peripheral blood. Written as DNA, the CDR3 is TGTGCCAGCAGCGTAGGGCTAGCTAGCACAGATACGCAGTATTTT. Translation gives CASSVGLASTDTQYF.